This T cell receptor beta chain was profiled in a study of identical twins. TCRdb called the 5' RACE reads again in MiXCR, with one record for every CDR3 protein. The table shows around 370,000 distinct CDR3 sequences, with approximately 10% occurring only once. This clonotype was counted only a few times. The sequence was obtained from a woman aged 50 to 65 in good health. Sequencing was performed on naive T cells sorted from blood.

The CDR3 is CASSSQSFSYEQYF. CDR3 sequence (DNA): TGTGCCAGCAGCTCACAGTCCTTCTCCTACGAGCAGTACTTC. The chain joins TRBV13 to TRBJ2-7; no firm D call. Germline CDR1 PRHDT, CDR2 FYEKMQ (reference sequence). This CDR3 contains 14 residues. V was clipped by 4 bases and J by 0 bases, with 10 bases between them. The variable domain in full, completed from reference TRBV13 and TRBJ2-7, reads AAGVIQSPRHLIKEKRETATLKCYPIPRHDTVYWYQQGPGQDPQFLISFYEKMQSDKGSIPDRFSAQQFSDYHSELNMSSLELGDSALYFCASSSQSFSYEQYFGPGTRLTVT.